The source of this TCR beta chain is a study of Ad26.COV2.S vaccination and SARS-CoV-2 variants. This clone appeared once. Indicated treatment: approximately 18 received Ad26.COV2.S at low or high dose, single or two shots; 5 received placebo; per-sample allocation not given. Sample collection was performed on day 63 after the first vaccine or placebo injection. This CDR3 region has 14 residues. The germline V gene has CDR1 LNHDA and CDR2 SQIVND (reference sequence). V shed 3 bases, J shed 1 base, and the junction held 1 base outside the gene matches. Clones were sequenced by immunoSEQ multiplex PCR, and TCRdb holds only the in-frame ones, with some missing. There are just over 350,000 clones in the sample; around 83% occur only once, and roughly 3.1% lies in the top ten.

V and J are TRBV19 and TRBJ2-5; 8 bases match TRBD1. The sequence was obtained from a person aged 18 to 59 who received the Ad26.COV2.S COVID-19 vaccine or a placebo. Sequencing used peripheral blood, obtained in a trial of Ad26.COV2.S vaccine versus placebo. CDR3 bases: TGTGCCAGTAGTATCGGACAGGGCCAAGAGACCCAGTACTTC. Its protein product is CASSIGQGQETQYF.